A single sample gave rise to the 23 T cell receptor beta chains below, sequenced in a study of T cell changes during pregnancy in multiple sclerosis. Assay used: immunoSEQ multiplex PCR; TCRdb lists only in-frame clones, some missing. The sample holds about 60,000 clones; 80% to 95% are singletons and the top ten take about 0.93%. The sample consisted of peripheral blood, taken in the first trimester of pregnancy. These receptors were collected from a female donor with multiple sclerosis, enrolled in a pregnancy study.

The CDR3 DNA reads as TGCGCCAGCAGCTCCACGCTACTAGCGGGGGGCCCCACCGGGGAGCTGTTTTTT. It is translated as CASSSTLLAGGPTGELFF. The V gene is TRBV5-1, the J gene TRBJ2-2, with 12 bases lining up with TRBD2. The length of the CDR3 is 18 residues. V lost 3 bases, J lost 4 bases, and 10 bases stayed unmatched. Germline V gene data show CDR1 as SGHRS and CDR2 as YFSETQ.

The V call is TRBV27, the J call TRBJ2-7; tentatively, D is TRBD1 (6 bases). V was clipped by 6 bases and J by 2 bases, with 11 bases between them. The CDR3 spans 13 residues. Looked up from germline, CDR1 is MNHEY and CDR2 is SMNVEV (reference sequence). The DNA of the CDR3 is TGTGCCAGCAGCATAGACAGGACCTACGAGCAGTACTTC. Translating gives CASSIDRTYEQYF.

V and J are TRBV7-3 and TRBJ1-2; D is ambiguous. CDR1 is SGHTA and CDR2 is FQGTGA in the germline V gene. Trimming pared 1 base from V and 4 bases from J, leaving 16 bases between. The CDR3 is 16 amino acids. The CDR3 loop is CASSLIRAGPSYGYTF. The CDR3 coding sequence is TGTGCCAGCAGCTTAATTAGAGCTGGGCCGTCCTATGGCTACACCTTC.

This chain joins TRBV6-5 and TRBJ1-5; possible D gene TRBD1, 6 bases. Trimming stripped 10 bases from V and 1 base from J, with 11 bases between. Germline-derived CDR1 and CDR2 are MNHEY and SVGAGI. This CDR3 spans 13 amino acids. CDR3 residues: CATADRSNQPQHF. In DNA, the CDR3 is TGTGCCACCGCCGACAGGAGCAATCAGCCCCAGCATTTT.

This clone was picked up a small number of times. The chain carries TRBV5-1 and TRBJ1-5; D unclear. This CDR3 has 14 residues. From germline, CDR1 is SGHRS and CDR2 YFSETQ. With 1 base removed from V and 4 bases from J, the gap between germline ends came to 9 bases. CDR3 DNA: TGCGCCAGCAGCTTGTTTTCTCGGAATCAGCCCCAGCATTTT. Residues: CASSLFSRNQPQHF.

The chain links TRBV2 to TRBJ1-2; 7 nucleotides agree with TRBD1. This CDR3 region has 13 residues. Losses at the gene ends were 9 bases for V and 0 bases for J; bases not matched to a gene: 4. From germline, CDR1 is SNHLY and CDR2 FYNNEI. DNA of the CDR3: TGTGCCAGGGAGACAGGGTCTAACTATGGCTACACCTTC. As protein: CARETGSNYGYTF.

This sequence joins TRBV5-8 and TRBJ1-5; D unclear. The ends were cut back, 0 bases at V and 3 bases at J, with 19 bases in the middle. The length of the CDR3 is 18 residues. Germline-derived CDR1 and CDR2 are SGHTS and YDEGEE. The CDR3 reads CASSLASSGMRDNQPQHF. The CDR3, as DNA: TGTGCCAGCAGCTTGGCGAGTTCTGGGATGAGGGACAATCAGCCCCAGCATTTT.

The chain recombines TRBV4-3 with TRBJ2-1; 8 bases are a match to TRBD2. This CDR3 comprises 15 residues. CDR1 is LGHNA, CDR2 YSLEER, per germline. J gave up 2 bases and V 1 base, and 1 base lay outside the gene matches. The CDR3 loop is CASSQGRGAYNEQFF. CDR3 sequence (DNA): TGCGCCAGCAGCCAAGGGCGGGGGGCCTACAATGAGCAGTTCTTC.

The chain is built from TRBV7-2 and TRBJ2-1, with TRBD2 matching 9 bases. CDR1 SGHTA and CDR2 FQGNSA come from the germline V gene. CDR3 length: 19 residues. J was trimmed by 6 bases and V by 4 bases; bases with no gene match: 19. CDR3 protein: CASSSPNLWAGGASNEQFF. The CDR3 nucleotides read TGTGCCAGCAGCTCCCCCAATTTGTGGGCGGGGGGGGCTTCCAATGAGCAGTTCTTC.

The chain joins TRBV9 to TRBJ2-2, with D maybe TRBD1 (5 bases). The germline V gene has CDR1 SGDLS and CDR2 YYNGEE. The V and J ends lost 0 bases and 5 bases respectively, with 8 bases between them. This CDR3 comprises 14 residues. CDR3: CASSVAGATGELFF. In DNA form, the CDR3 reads TGTGCCAGCAGCGTAGCTGGGGCAACCGGGGAGCTGTTTTTT. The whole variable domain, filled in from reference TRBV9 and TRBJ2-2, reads DSGVTQTPKHLITATGQRVTLRCSPRSGDLSVYWYQQSLDQGLQFLIQYYNGEERAKGNILERFSAQQFPDLHSELNLSSLELGDSALYFCASSVAGATGELFFGEGSRLTVL.

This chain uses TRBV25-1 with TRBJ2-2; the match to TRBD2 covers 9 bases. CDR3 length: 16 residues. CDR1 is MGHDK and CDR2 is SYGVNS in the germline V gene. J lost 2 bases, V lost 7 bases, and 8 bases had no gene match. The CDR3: CASTPAGGENTGELFF. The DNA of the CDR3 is TGTGCCAGCACCCCTGCGGGGGGGGAAAACACCGGGGAGCTGTTTTTT.

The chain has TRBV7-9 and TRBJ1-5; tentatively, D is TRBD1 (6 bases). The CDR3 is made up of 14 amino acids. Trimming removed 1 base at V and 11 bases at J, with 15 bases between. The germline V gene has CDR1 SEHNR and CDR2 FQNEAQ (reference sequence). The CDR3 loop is CASSLEGKGGAQHF. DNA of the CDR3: TGTGCCAGCAGCTTAGAGGGGAAGGGGGGGGCCCAGCATTTT.

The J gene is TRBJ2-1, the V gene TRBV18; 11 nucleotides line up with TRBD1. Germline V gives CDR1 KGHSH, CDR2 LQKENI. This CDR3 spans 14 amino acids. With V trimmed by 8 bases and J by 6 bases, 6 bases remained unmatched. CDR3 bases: TGTGCCAGCGTGGCCGGGACAGGGGGCAATGAGCAGTTCTTC. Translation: CASVAGTGGNEQFF.

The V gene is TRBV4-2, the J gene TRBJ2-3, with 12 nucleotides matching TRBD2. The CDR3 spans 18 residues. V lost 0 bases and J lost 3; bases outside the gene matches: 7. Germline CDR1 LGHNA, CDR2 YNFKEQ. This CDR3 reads CASSQDQTSGGFTDTQYF. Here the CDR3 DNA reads TGTGCCAGCAGCCAAGATCAAACTAGCGGGGGGTTTACAGATACGCAGTATTTT.

CDR3 nucleotide sequence: TGTGCCTGGATTAACTCCCCGGCGGACACTGAAGCTTTCTTT. Amino acid sequence: CAWINSPADTEAFF. The chain links TRBV30 to TRBJ1-1; D is unresolved. The length of the CDR3 is 14 residues. Trimming stripped 4 bases from V and 3 bases from J, with 15 bases between. Germline CDR1 and CDR2: GTSNPN and SVGIG (reference sequence).

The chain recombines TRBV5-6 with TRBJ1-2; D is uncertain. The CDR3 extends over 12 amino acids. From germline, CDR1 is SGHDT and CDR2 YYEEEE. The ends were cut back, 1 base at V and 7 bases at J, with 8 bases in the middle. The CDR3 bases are TGTGCCAGCAGCTTGCTGTCAGTTGGCTACACCTTC. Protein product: CASSLLSVGYTF.

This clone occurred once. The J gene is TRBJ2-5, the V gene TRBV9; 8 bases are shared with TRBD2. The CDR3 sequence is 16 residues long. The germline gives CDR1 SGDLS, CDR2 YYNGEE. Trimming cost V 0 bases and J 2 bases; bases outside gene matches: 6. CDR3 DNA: TGTGCCAGCAGCGTAGGAGCGGGGGCCCATCAAGAGACCCAGTACTTC. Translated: CASSVGAGAHQETQYF. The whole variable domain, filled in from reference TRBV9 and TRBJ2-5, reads DSGVTQTPKHLITATGQRVTLRCSPRSGDLSVYWYQQSLDQGLQFLIQYYNGEERAKGNILERFSAQQFPDLHSELNLSSLELGDSALYFCASSVGAGAHQETQYFGPGTRLLVL.

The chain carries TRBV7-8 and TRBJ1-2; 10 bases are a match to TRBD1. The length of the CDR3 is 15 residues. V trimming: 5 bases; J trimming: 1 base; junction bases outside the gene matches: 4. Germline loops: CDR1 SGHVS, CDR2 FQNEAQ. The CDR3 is CASSDRDRGNYGYTF. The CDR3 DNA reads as TGTGCCAGCAGCGACCGGGACAGGGGTAACTATGGCTACACCTTC.

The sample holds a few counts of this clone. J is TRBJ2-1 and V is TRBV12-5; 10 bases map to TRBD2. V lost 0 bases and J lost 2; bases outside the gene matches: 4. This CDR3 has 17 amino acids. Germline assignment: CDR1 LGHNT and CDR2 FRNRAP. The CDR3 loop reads CASGLVLAGGTYNEQFF. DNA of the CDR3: TGTGCTAGTGGTTTGGTATTAGCGGGGGGAACCTACAATGAGCAGTTCTTC. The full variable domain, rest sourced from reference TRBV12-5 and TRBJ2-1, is DARVTQTPRHKVTEMGQEVTMRCQPILGHNTVFWYRQTMMQGLELLAYFRNRAPLDDSGMPKDRFSAEMPDATLATLKIQPSEPRDSAVYFCASGLVLAGGTYNEQFFGPGTRLTVL.

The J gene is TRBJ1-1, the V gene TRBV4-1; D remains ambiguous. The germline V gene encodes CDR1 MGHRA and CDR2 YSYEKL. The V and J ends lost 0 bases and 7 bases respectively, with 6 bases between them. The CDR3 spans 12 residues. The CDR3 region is CASSQDAVEAFF. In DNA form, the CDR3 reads TGCGCCAGCAGCCAAGATGCGGTTGAAGCTTTCTTT.

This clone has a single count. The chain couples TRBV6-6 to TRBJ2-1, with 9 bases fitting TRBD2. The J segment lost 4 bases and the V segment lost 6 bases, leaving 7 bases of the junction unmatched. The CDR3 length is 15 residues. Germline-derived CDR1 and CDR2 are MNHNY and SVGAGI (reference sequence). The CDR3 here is CASRRGGATYNEQFF. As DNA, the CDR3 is TGTGCCAGCAGGCGCGGGGGGGCCACTTACAATGAGCAGTTCTTC.

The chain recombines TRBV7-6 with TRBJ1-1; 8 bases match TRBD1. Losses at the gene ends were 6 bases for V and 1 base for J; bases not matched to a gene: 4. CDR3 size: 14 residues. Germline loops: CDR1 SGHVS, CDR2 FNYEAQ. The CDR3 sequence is CASSSGGWNTEAFF. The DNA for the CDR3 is TGTGCCAGCAGTTCAGGGGGCTGGAACACTGAAGCTTTCTTT.

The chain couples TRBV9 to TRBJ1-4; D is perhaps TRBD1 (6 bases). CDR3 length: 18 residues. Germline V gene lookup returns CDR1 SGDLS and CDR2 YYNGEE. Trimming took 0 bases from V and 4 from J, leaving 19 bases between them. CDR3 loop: CASSVAPSGGGGNEKLFF. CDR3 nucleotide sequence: TGTGCCAGCAGCGTAGCTCCCTCGGGGGGGGGCGGTAATGAAAAACTGTTTTTT.